This record looks at one TCR beta chain sequence and its context. This specimen belongs to a study of cytomegalovirus exposure and HLA in healthy donors. Study-level background: Earlier work reported roughly 120 million unique TCR beta sequences from about 200 million T cells. Early released data comprised around 80 million unique TCRs from HLA-typed donors.

In germline, CDR1 is GTSNPN, CDR2 SVGIG (reference sequence). This CDR3 region has 16 residues. The J segment lost 2 bases and the V segment lost 3 bases, leaving 12 bases of the junction unmatched. The study ran its PCR with 60 Vbeta and 13 Jbeta primers. The protocol was immunoSEQ multiplex PCR, while the TCRdb copy is restricted to in-frame clones and leaves out a portion. The sample contains under 200,000 clones, around 81% of which appear only once. The chain combines TRBV30 with TRBJ1-2; 7 bases map to TRBD1. Sequenced input: PBMCs. The TCR sequence derives from a woman between 18 and 30 years old in good health and CMV-seropositive. In nucleotides, the CDR3 is TGTGCCTGGAGCCCCGAGACAGGGAATAGGAACTATGGCTACACCTTC. This codes for CAWSPETGNRNYGYTF.